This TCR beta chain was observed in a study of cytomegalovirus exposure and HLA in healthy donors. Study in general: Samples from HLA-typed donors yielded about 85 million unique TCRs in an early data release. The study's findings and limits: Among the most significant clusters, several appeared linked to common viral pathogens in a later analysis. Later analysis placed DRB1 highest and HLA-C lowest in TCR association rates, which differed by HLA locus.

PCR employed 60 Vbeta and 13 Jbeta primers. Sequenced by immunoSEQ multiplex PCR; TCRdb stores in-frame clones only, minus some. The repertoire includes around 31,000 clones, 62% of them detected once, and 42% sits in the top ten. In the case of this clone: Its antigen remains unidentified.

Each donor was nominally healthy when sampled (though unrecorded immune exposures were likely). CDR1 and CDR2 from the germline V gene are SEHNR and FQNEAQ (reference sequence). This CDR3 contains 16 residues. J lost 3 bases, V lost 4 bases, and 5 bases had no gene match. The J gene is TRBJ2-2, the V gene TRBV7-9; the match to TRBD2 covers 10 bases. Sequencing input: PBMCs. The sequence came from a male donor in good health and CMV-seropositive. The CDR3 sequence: CASSSALAGDTGELFF. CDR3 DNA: TGTGCCAGCAGCTCTGCTCTAGCGGGGGACACCGGGGAGCTGTTTTTT.